This passage covers 11 T cell receptor beta chains from one sample sequenced in a study of control samples from healthy donors and cancer patients. Sequencing was performed with immunoSEQ multiplex PCR; in TCRdb, only in-frame clones are kept and a portion is missing. The sample contains tens of thousands of clones, about nine tenths of which appear only once. The sequenced material came from blood. These receptors were obtained from a man aged 45-60 years in good health.

The V and J genes are TRBV7-2 and TRBJ2-1; D might be TRBD2 (7 bases). Germline-derived CDR1 and CDR2 are SGHTA and FQGNSA. The CDR3 is 14 residues long. Trimming stripped 1 base from V and 10 bases from J, with 14 bases between. The CDR3 DNA follows: TGTGCCAGCAGCTTAGATCGGGGGGCCCGGGAGCAGTTCTTC. The encoded protein is CASSLDRGAREQFF.

The V call is TRBV6-5, the J call TRBJ2-1, with D tentatively TRBD2 (6 bases). From germline, CDR1 is MNHEY and CDR2 SVGAGI. V lost 8 bases to trimming and J lost 5 bases, with 13 bases between them. The CDR3 covers 13 residues. As DNA, the CDR3 is TGTGCCAGCCGGGACTCGCGAGACAATGAGCAGTTCTTC. It specifies CASRDSRDNEQFF.

The genes are TRBV3-1 (or the pseudogene TRBV3-2) and TRBJ1-2; D is unclear. CDR3 length: 13 residues. The germline V gene has CDR1 LGHDT and CDR2 YNNKEL (reference sequence). Trimming shortened V by 1 base and J by 6 bases, and 9 bases separated the two germline ends. CDR3 nucleotides: TGTGCCAGCAGCCAAGGCCACCACCATGGCTACACCTTC. Encoded protein: CASSQGHHHGYTF.

The V and J genes are TRBV5-4 and TRBJ2-6; D call uncertain. There are 14 residues in the CDR3. Germline CDR1 is SGHNT and CDR2 is YYREEE (reference sequence). The V and J ends lost 1 base and 4 bases respectively, with 6 bases between them. The CDR3 sequence is CASSLLTGANVLTF. The CDR3 DNA sequence: TGTGCCAGCAGCTTGCTCACCGGGGCCAACGTCCTGACTTTC.

The genes are TRBV5-3 and TRBJ1-6; D remains ambiguous. TRBV5-3 is sorted into the ORF group, with uncertain function. This CDR3 is 13 amino acids long. V shed 3 bases and J shed 11 bases, with 12 bases lying between them. CDR3 in DNA: TGTGCCAGAAGCTCGCGTCGGTTTCCACCCCTCCACTTT. Its protein is CARSSRRFPPLHF.

This chain connects TRBV6-5 to TRBJ1-6; no firm D call. The CDR3 runs to 14 residues. Germline V CDR1 and CDR2: MNHEY, SVGAGI. The ends were cut back, 7 bases at V and 13 bases at J, with 20 bases in the middle. The CDR3 loop is CASILDSRGNPLHF. CDR3 bases: TGTGCCAGCATTCTGGACTCTCGCGGGAATCCCCTCCACTTT.

This chain links TRBV20-1 with TRBJ1-5; D is unclear. Germline lookup yields CDR1 DFQATT and CDR2 SNEGSKA (reference sequence). V shed 3 bases and J shed 6 bases, with 12 bases lying between them. CDR3 size: 13 residues. As DNA, the CDR3 is TGCAGTGCTAGTGGCGGAGGGAGTCAGCCCCAGCATTTT. This gives the protein CSASGGGSQPQHF.

The chain combines TRBV25-1 with TRBJ1-1, with a tentative D call TRBD1 (5 bases). Per germline, CDR1 MGHDK and CDR2 SYGVNS. Trimming removed 3 bases at V and 8 bases at J, with 10 bases between. CDR3 length: 12 amino acids. Here the CDR3 reads CASSDRTYEAFF. CDR3 nucleotide sequence: TGTGCCAGCAGTGACCGGACATACGAAGCTTTCTTT. Complete variable domain (other parts from reference TRBV25-1 and TRBJ1-1): EADIYQTPRYLVIGTGKKITLECSQTMGHDKMYWYQQDPGMELHLIHYSYGVNSTEKGDLSSESTVSRIRTEHFPLTLESARPSHTSQYLCASSDRTYEAFFGQGTRLTVV.

The chain has TRBV9 and TRBJ2-7, with 11 bases identical to TRBD2. V lost 4 bases and J lost 7; bases outside the gene matches: 7. CDR3 length: 14 residues. CDR1 is SGDLS and CDR2 is YYNGEE in the germline V gene. The CDR3: CASSPGTSGLEQYF. For the CDR3, the DNA is TGTGCCAGCAGCCCTGGGACTAGCGGTCTGGAGCAGTACTTC.

On this clone itself: This sample includes further DNA sequences coding for the same CDR3. This rearrangement joins TRBV6-1 to TRBJ1-3, with D possibly TRBD1 on 5 matching bases. Per germline, CDR1 MNHNS and CDR2 SASEGT. CDR3 length: 15 amino acids. Deletions cut 0 bases from V and 2 bases from J, with 8 bases between. The CDR3 region has the DNA TGTGCCAGCAGTGAAGCGGGCAGGGCTGGAAACACCATATATTTT. This sequence encodes CASSEAGRAGNTIYF.

The rearrangement links TRBV19 to TRBJ1-2; 8 positions agree with TRBD1. Trimming removed 6 bases from V and 3 bases from J; junction bases left unmatched: 3. Germline V gene data show CDR1 as LNHDA and CDR2 as SQIVND (reference sequence). This CDR3 contains 13 residues. CDR3 sequence: CASRSQGDYGYTF. The CDR3 nucleotides are TGTGCCAGTAGGTCACAGGGGGACTATGGCTACACCTTC.